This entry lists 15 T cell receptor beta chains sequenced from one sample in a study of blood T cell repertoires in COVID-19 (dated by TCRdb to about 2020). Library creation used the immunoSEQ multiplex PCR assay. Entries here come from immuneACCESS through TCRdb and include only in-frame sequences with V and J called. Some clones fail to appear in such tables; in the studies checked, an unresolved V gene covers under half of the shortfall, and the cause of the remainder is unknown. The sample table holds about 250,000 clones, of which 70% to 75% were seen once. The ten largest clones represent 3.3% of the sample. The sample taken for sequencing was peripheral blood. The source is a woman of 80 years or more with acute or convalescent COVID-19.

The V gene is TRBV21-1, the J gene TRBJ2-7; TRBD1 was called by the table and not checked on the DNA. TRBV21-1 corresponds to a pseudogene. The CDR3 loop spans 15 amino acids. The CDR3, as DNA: TGTGCCAGCAGCACGAACAGGGTTACCTCCTACGAGCAGTACTTC. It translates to CASSTNRVTSYEQYF.

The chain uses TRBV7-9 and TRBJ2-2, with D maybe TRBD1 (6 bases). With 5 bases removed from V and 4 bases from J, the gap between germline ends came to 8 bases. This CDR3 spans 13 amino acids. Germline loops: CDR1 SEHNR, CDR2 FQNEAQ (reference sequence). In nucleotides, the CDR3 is TGTGCCAGCAGCCCACAGGGCACCGGGGAGCTGTTTTTT. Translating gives CASSPQGTGELFF.

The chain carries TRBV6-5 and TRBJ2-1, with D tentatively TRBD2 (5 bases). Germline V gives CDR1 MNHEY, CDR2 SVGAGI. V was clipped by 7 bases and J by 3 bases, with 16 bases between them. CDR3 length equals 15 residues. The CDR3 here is CASTPDGGRYNEQFF. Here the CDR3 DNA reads TGTGCCAGCACCCCTGATGGCGGGCGCTACAATGAGCAGTTCTTC.

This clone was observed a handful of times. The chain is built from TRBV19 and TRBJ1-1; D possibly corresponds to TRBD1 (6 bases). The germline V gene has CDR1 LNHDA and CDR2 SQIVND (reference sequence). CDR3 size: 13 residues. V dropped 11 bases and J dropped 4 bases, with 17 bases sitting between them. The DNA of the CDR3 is TGTGCCGCTCAAGGGGGGGGAAGCACTGAAGCTTTCTTT. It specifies CAAQGGGSTEAFF. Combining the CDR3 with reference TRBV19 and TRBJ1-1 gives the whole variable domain DGGITQSPKYLFRKEGQNVTLSCEQNLNHDAMYWYRQDPGQGLRLIYYSQIVNDFQKGDIAEGYSVSREKKESFPLTVTSAQKNPTAFYLCAAQGGGSTEAFFGQGTRLTVV.

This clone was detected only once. In nucleotides, the CDR3 is TGTGCCAGCAGCTTAGTGGCGGGGACAGGCTACAATGAGCAGTTCTTC. It yields the protein CASSLVAGTGYNEQFF. The gene calls are TRBV11-2 and TRBJ2-1; TRBD1 agrees at 8 bases. The CDR3 covers 16 residues. Germline CDR1 is SGHAT and CDR2 is FQNNGV. The V gene end was trimmed by 1 base and the J gene end by 3 bases; junction bases not matched to a gene: 5.

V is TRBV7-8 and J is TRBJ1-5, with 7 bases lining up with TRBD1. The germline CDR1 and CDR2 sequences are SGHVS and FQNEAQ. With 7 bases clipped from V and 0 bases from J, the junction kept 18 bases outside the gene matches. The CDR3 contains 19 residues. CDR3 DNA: TGTGCCAGCAACCCAAGGCTCGACAGGGATTACTATAGCAATCAGCCCCAGCATTTT. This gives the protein CASNPRLDRDYYSNQPQHF.

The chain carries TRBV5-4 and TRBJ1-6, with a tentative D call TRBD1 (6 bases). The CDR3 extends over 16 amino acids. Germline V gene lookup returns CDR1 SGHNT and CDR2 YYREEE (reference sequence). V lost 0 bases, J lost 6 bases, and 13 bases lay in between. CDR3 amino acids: CASSLVGDTPNSPLHF. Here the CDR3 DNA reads TGTGCCAGCAGCTTGGTCGGGGACACTCCTAATTCACCCCTCCACTTT.

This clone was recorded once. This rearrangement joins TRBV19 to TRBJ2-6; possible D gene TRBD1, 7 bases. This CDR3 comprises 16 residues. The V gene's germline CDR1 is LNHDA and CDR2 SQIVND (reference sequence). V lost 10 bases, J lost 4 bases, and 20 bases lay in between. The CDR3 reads CATNPGGSSGANVLTF. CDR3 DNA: TGTGCCACCAATCCAGGGGGGTCGTCGGGGGCCAACGTCCTGACTTTC.

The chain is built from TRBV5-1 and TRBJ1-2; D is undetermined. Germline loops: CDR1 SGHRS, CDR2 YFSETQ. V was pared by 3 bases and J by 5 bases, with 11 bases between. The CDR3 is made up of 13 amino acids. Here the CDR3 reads CASSSGLLYGYTF. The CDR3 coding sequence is TGCGCCAGCAGCTCCGGACTCCTATATGGCTACACCTTC.

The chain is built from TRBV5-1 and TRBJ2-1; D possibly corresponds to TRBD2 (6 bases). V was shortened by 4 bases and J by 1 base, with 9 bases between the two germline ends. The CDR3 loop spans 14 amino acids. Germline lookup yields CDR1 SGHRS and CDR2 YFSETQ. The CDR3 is CASSALASYNEQFF. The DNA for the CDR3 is TGCGCCAGCAGCGCACTAGCTTCCTACAATGAGCAGTTCTTC.

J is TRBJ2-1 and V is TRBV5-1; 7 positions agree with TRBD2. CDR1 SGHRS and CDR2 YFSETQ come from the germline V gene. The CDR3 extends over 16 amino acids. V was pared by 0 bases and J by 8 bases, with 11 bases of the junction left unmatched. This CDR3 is CASSLGSGIPTDEQFF. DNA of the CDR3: TGCGCCAGCAGCTTGGGAAGCGGGATACCCACCGATGAGCAGTTCTTC.

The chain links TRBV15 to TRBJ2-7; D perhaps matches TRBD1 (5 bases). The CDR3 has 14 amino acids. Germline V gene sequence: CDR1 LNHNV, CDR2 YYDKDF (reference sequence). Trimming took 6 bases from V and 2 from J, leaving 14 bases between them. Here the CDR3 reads CATSTPGSPYEQYF. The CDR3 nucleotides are TGTGCCACCAGTACCCCAGGGTCCCCCTACGAGCAGTACTTC.

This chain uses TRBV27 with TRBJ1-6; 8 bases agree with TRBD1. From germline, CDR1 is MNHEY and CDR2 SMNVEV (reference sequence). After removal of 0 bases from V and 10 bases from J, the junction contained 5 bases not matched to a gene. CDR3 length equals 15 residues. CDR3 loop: CASSLSRTGSSPLHF. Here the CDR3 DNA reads TGTGCCAGCAGTTTATCCCGGACAGGGTCCTCACCCCTCCACTTT.

The chain's CDR3 is CATSRDRDRLSYEQYF. CDR3 bases: TGTGCCACCAGCAGAGATCGGGACAGGTTATCCTACGAGCAGTACTTC. V usage is TRBV15 and J usage is TRBJ2-7; 8 bases match TRBD1. V trimming: 0 bases; J trimming: 1 base; junction bases outside the gene matches: 5. The CDR3 extends over 16 amino acids. CDR1 LNHNV and CDR2 YYDKDF come from the germline V gene (reference sequence).

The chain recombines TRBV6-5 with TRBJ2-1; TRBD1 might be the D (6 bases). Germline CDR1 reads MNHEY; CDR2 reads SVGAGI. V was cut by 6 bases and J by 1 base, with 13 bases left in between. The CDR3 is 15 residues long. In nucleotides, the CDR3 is TGTGCCAGCAGGAGGGGGTGGGGGTCCTACAATGAGCAGTTCTTC. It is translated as CASRRGWGSYNEQFF.